Listed below are T cell receptor beta chains from one sample, sequenced in a study of cytotoxic CD8 clonotypes in ibrutinib-treated CLL. Clones were sequenced by immunoSEQ multiplex PCR, and TCRdb holds only the in-frame ones, with some missing. Among 80,000 to 95,000 clones listed, about four fifths were seen once. The sample consisted of PBMCs, taken after 12 months of ibrutinib treatment. The receptors were gathered from a human donor with chronic lymphocytic leukemia. The CDR3 runs from the conserved cysteine through the conserved F or W. Fields, in order: D gene, V gene, J gene, clone size, CDR3 DNA, CDR3 protein. D genes are given only for firm matches. Not every row has a clone size; where given, it reads once, few, many or a size class.

>-|TRBV10-3|TRBJ2-1|-
TGTGCCACCAGGGGGGCTTTGGGGAGCTCCTACAATGAGCAGTTCTTC
CATRGALGSSYNEQFF
>-|TRBV6-5|TRBJ1-5|-
TGTGCCAGCAGAACGGTGGGATCGGGTCAGCCCCAGCATTTT
CASRTVGSGQPQHF
>-|TRBV19|TRBJ1-1|many
TGTGCCAGTAGGTGGACAACGAACACTGAAGCTTTCTTT
CASRWTTNTEAFF
>-|TRBV28|TRBJ2-3|-
TGTGCCAGCAATTCCAGGGTAGATACGCAGTATTTT
CASNSRVDTQYF
>TRBD1|TRBV7-2|TRBJ2-5|-
TGTGCCAGCAGCCAGGGACAGGGCAAAGAGACCCAGTACTTC
CASSQGQGKETQYF
>-|TRBV6-5|TRBJ2-2|-
TGTGCCAGCATTGGGGACACCGGGGAGCTGTTTTTT
CASIGDTGELFF
>-|TRBV7-9|TRBJ2-3|-
TGTGCCAGCAGCTCAGGGACTCCCACAGATACGCAGTATTTT
CASSSGTPTDTQYF
>-|TRBV19|TRBJ1-4|-
TGTGCCAGTCAAACCGGGACGGCAGCAACTAATGAAAAACTGTTTTTT
CASQTGTAATNEKLFF
>-|TRBV11-1|TRBJ2-5|-
TGTGCCAGCAGCTTAGGTGTGGGATATGAAGAGACCCAGTACTTC
CASSLGVGYEETQYF
>-|TRBV12-5|TRBJ1-2|-
TGTGCTAGTGGTTTGCCCCGGACCCCTGTGCGCGGCTACACCTTC
CASGLPRTPVRGYTF
>TRBD1|TRBV10-3|TRBJ1-2|-
TGTGCCATCAGTGGGGGGACAGGAACGTTCTATGGCTACACCTTC
CAISGGTGTFYGYTF
>-|TRBV7-2|TRBJ2-7|-
TGTGCCAGCCGCCCGGCTACCCACTACGAGCAGTACTTC
CASRPATHYEQYF
>TRBD1|TRBV7-2|TRBJ2-7|-
TGTGCCAGCAGCTTAGGTCAGGGGGTCACCTACGAGCAGTACTTC
CASSLGQGVTYEQYF
>-|TRBV7-9|TRBJ1-1|many
TGTGCCAGCAGCTTAGGGCGGACTGAAGCTTTCTTT
CASSLGRTEAFF
>TRBD1|TRBV19|TRBJ2-5|-
TGTGCCAGCCGGGACAGGGGGCCCCTTGAGACCCAGTACTTC
CASRDRGPLETQYF
>-|TRBV6-6|TRBJ1-1|few
TGTGCCAGCAGGTGGGGGGAAGCTTTCTTT
CASRWGEAFF
>-|TRBV4-2|TRBJ2-1|-
TGTGCCAGCAGCCAAGATGAGGGGACACCTTACAATGAGCAGTTCTTC
CASSQDEGTPYNEQFF
>TRBD1|TRBV27|TRBJ2-5|-
TGTGCCACCAAGGGGGCGCCTAGGATAGAGACCCAGTACTTC
CATKGAPRIETQYF
>-|TRBV19|TRBJ2-7|-
TGTGCCAGTAGTATCCGGGACACCGTCCTCTACGAGCAGTACTTC
CASSIRDTVLYEQYF
>-|TRBV19|TRBJ1-5|-
TGTGCCAGTAGCCGGGGGGGGACACCAAATCAGCCCCAGCATTTT
CASSRGGTPNQPQHF